This entry is about one T cell receptor beta chain. This specimen belongs to a study of cytomegalovirus exposure and HLA in healthy donors. Researchers ran the PCR with 60 Vbeta and 13 Jbeta primers. Profiling relied on immunoSEQ multiplex PCR, and the TCRdb table lists in-frame clones only, not all of them. The data show about 69,000 clones, about 78% seen once. Donors sampled were nominally healthy, though unrecorded immune exposures were likely. The origin of this receptor is a man younger than 30 in good health and CMV-seronegative. Sequencing input: PBMCs.

The CDR3 DNA follows: TGTGCCAGCAGCGCCGGACTGTACACAGATACGCAGTATTTT. Encoded protein: CASSAGLYTDTQYF. The J gene is TRBJ2-3, the V gene TRBV9, with D maybe TRBD2 (5 bases). CDR1 SGDLS and CDR2 YYNGEE come from the germline V gene. The V and J ends lost 3 bases and 2 bases respectively, with 10 bases between them. This CDR3 is built from 14 residues.